The present TCR beta chain was sequenced within a study of CD8 T cells in Susac syndrome. Across the whole study: Active disease was present in roughly six of the sequenced Susac syndrome patients, whereas under 10 of them were in remission. Patients with Susac syndrome were therapy-naive, on corticosteroids, or on intravenous immunoglobulin alone at blood draw. Findings of the study overall: As the study acknowledged, the number of individuals in its TCR sequencing and HLA analysis was relatively small.

cDNA came from approximately 0.5 to 1 ug RNA primed by random hexamers. TCRdb used MiXCR to reprocess the immunoSEQ multiplex PCR reads, holding one entry per CDR3 protein. The sample has about 130,000 distinct CDR3 sequences; about 95% are singletons. From blood CD8+ and CD4+ T cells, the TCR beta chain was sequenced. In the case of this clonotype: Antigen unknown.

CDR3 size: 18 residues. V was cut by 2 bases and J by 0 bases, with 14 bases left in between. Per germline, CDR1 MNHEY and CDR2 SVGAGI. The chain links TRBV6-5 to TRBJ1-6; D gene uncertain. The TCR was taken from a human donor with Susac syndrome. Sequencing used CD8+ T cells from PBMCs. CDR3 coding DNA: TGTGCCAGCAGTTACCGGGGAGAAGTTAGCTCCTATAATTCACCCCTCCACTTT. Encoded protein: CASSYRGEVSSYNSPLHF.